What follows are 23 T cell receptor beta chains derived from one specimen sequenced in a study of PD-1 blockade in classical Hodgkin lymphoma. The table came from immunoSEQ multiplex PCR; TCRdb's copy has only in-frame clones and leaves some out. The sample lists roughly 28,000 clones, approximately 80% occurring once. This sample's time point: cycle 4 day 1 (C4D1), after more than five weeks of nivolumab. Every patient had relapsed following autologous stem cell transplantation, and cohorts differed in brentuximab vedotin exposure. Sequencing used peripheral blood mononuclear cells (PBMCs), obtained before the fourth cycle of nivolumab. The receptors here all came from a human donor with classical Hodgkin lymphoma.

The chain links TRBV5-1 to TRBJ2-7; a weak D match, TRBD2 (6 bases). V lost 4 bases, J lost 3 bases, and 11 bases lay in between. This CDR3 contains 13 residues. Germline V gene data show CDR1 as SGHRS and CDR2 as YFSETQ. The CDR3 sequence: CASSVGTFYEQYF. The CDR3 coding sequence is TGCGCCAGCAGCGTCGGGACTTTCTACGAGCAGTACTTC.

This chain uses TRBV29-1 with TRBJ2-3, with D possibly matching TRBD2 (6 bases). CDR1 SQVTM and CDR2 ANQGSEA come from the germline V gene. This CDR3 is 16 amino acids long. With 1 base removed from V and 0 bases from J, the gap between germline ends came to 14 bases. The CDR3 region has the DNA TGCAGCGTTGAAGGTGGACTAACGAAAAGCACAGATACGCAGTATTTT. Protein product: CSVEGGLTKSTDTQYF.

This sequence joins TRBV9 and TRBJ1-2; D unclear. Trimming stripped 0 bases from V and 4 bases from J, with 10 bases between. Germline CDR1 and CDR2: SGDLS and YYNGEE. The CDR3 covers 14 residues. The CDR3 reads CASSVGSGTYGYTF. The CDR3 DNA reads as TGTGCCAGCAGCGTAGGTTCAGGAACCTATGGCTACACCTTC.

A word on this clone: The DNA is left out, because the CDR3 cannot be placed on it with certainty; the CDR3 is given as TCRdb lists it. The rearrangement links TRBV27 to TRBJ1-2. Germline lookup yields CDR1 MNHEY and CDR2 SMNVEV (reference sequence). The CDR3 is 14 residues long, counting both termini. The CDR3 region is CASTVPGGAYGYTF.

The V call is TRBV19, the J call TRBJ1-6; 11 nucleotides align to TRBD1. Germline CDR1 LNHDA, CDR2 SQIVND (reference sequence). The trim removed 3 bases at V and 5 bases at J, leaving 3 bases unmatched. The CDR3 spans 16 residues. The CDR3 bases are TGTGCCAGTAGTATCGGGACAGGGGGAAATAATTCACCCCTCCACTTT. It codes for CASSIGTGGNNSPLHF.

The CDR3 region is CASSLGGTDTQYF. The CDR3 DNA follows: TGTGCCAGCAGCTTGGGGGGGACAGATACGCAGTATTTT. V gene TRBV11-3 combines with J gene TRBJ2-3, with 7 bases that match TRBD2. With 3 bases clipped from V and 3 bases from J, the junction kept 0 bases outside the gene matches. The germline V gene has CDR1 SGHNT and CDR2 YENEEA. This CDR3 region has 13 residues.

There are a few counts of this clone. The chain has TRBV15 and TRBJ1-6; the D gene is possibly TRBD1 (5 bases). V lost 3 bases and J lost 7, with 19 bases in between. CDR1 LNHNV and CDR2 YYDKDF come from the germline V gene (reference sequence). This CDR3 comprises 17 residues. The CDR3 is CATSREWTDRSNSPLHF. CDR3 bases: TGTGCCACCAGCAGGGAGTGGACCGACAGATCGAATTCACCCCTCCACTTT. Together with reference TRBV15 and TRBJ1-6, the CDR3 gives the full variable domain: DAMVIQNPRYQVTQFGKPVTLSCSQTLNHNVMYWYQQKSSQAPKLLFHYYDKDFNNEADTPDNFQSRRPNTSFCFLDIRSPGLGDTAMYLCATSREWTDRSNSPLHFGNGTRLTVT.

V and J are TRBV6-4 and TRBJ1-2; D possibly corresponds to TRBD1 (6 bases). Germline CDR1 MRHNA, CDR2 SNTAGT. The ends were cut back, 2 bases at V and 6 bases at J, with 10 bases in the middle. This CDR3 spans 13 amino acids. CDR3 coding DNA: TGTGCCAGCAGTGACAGTTGGGGGCATGGCTACACCTTC. Residues: CASSDSWGHGYTF.

V is TRBV5-8 and J is TRBJ2-5; no clear D gene. V shed 6 bases and J shed 0 bases, with 9 bases lying between them. The CDR3 length is 13 residues. Germline CDR1 is SGHTS and CDR2 is YDEGEE. CDR3 sequence: CASTLQYQETQYF. The DNA for the CDR3 is TGTGCCAGCACCCTCCAGTACCAAGAGACCCAGTACTTC.

The J gene is TRBJ1-4, the V gene TRBV4-2; maybe TRBD1 (6 bases). Germline-derived CDR1 and CDR2 are LGHNA and YNFKEQ. Between the trimmed V and J ends, which lost 6 bases and 3 bases, there was a span of 14 bases. This CDR3 spans 15 amino acids. Written as DNA, the CDR3 is TGTGCCAGCAGTGTAGGGGGTCGGGCTAATGAAAAACTGTTTTTT. Translated: CASSVGGRANEKLFF.

The chain recombines TRBV14 with TRBJ2-5; D may be TRBD2 (7 bases). Germline V gene sequence: CDR1 SGHDN, CDR2 FVKESK. V was trimmed by 2 bases and J by 5 bases, leaving 21 bases between them. The CDR3 covers 17 residues. This CDR3 reads CASSQWIRGAPRETQYF. The CDR3 DNA reads TGTGCCAGCAGCCAATGGATACGGGGGGCGCCCCGGGAGACCCAGTACTTC.

The rearrangement joins TRBV7-8 to TRBJ2-3; D not resolved. With 2 bases removed from V and 5 bases from J, the gap between germline ends came to 11 bases. Germline V gene lookup returns CDR1 SGHVS and CDR2 FQNEAQ. The CDR3 runs to 14 residues. CDR3 coding DNA: TGTGCCAGCAGCTTACGACGTAGTCAAGATACGCAGTATTTT. It yields the protein CASSLRRSQDTQYF.

This clone showed up just a few times. This chain uses TRBV28 with TRBJ1-5; no definite D call. The V end lost 6 bases, the J end lost 5 bases, and 5 bases lay between the germline ends. Germline CDR1 MDHEN, CDR2 SYDVKM. This CDR3 comprises 11 residues. CDR3 sequence: CASSIDQPQHF. As DNA, the CDR3 is TGTGCCAGCAGCATTGATCAGCCCCAGCATTTT.

This clone was seen a single time. The rearrangement joins TRBV4-3 to TRBJ2-1; the match to TRBD1 covers 8 bases. CDR1 LGHNA and CDR2 YSLEER come from the germline V gene. V shed 9 bases and J 6 bases; nucleotides not matched to a gene: 7. There are 13 residues in the CDR3. In DNA, the CDR3 is TGCGCCAGTGCCTGGACAGGGAGCAATGAGCAGTTCTTC. It yields the protein CASAWTGSNEQFF.

Worth noting for this clone: The junction and the germline gene differ at one end; a read error may be behind it. This chain connects TRBV7-3 to TRBJ1-5, with 8 bases identical to TRBD1. CDR1 is SGHTA and CDR2 is FQGTGA in the germline V gene. The CDR3 has 16 residues. DNA of the CDR3: TGCGCCAGCAGTCTAAGACAGGGGTTGAACAATCAGCCCCAGCATTTT. Translation gives CASSLRQGLNNQPQHF.

The chain couples TRBV4-2 to TRBJ2-7; 7 nucleotides agree with TRBD1. The CDR3 extends over 14 amino acids. From germline, CDR1 is LGHNA and CDR2 YNFKEQ. The J segment lost 4 bases and the V segment lost 2 bases, leaving 5 bases of the junction unmatched. The CDR3 DNA sequence: TGTGCCAGCAGCCAACAGACAGGGCCATACGAGCAGTACTTC. This sequence encodes CASSQQTGPYEQYF.

CDR3 nucleotides: TGTGCCAGCAGTTTTAAGACTGAGCAGTTCTTC. It codes for CASSFKTEQFF. The J gene is TRBJ2-1, the V gene TRBV28; D gene uncertain. CDR3 length equals 11 residues. The germline V gene encodes CDR1 MDHEN and CDR2 SYDVKM. Trimming cost V 3 bases and J 9 bases, with 6 bases left between them.

This sequence joins TRBV18 and TRBJ1-2; 8 nucleotides agree with TRBD1. Per the germline V gene, CDR1 is KGHSH and CDR2 is LQKENI. The CDR3 runs 15 residues. The V and J ends lost 0 bases and 6 bases, in that order; junction bases with no gene match: 6. The CDR3 spells CASSPPRGTGDGYTF. CDR3 nucleotides: TGTGCCAGCTCACCACCCAGAGGGACAGGAGATGGCTACACCTTC.

Concerning this clone itself: The junction departs from germline at one end; a sequencing error may be responsible. Other DNA sequences in this sample translate to the same CDR3. The chain recombines TRBV5-4 with TRBJ2-3; tentative D call: TRBD2 (7 bases). CDR1 and CDR2 from the germline V gene are SGHNT and YYREEE (reference sequence). The CDR3 totals 16 residues. The CDR3: CASSSDAGANTDTQYF. The CDR3 DNA is TGTGCCAGCAGCTCGGACGCGGGGGCGAACACAGATACGCAGTATTTC.

J is TRBJ1-1 and V is TRBV19; perhaps TRBD1 as D (5 bases). This CDR3 is built from 16 residues. V dropped 3 bases and J dropped 6 bases, with 20 bases sitting between them. Germline V CDR1 and CDR2: LNHDA, SQIVND (reference sequence). Here the CDR3 DNA reads TGTGCCAGTAGTATTCAGGGAGTAAGATTGAGTGCTGAAGCTTTCTTT. This encodes CASSIQGVRLSAEAFF.

The CDR3 DNA is TGTGCCAGCAGAAGGACCACTTTAAATGTCTACGAGCAGTACTTC. The encoded protein is CASRRTTLNVYEQYF. This sequence joins TRBV6-5 and TRBJ2-7; D is unresolved. With 6 bases removed from V and 3 bases from J, the gap between germline ends came to 18 bases. Germline V gene sequence: CDR1 MNHEY, CDR2 SVGAGI. The CDR3 is made up of 15 amino acids.

The CDR3 is CATSEEAQYF. The CDR3 DNA sequence: TGTGCCACCTCCGAGGAAGCGCAGTATTTT. V usage is TRBV19 and J usage is TRBJ2-3; no reliable D call. The V gene's germline CDR1 is LNHDA and CDR2 SQIVND (reference sequence). Trimming left V 10 bases short and J 10 bases short, with 12 bases between. CDR3 length equals 10 residues.

The rearrangement links TRBV7-6 to TRBJ2-5; 10 nucleotides agree with TRBD1. CDR1 is SGHVS, CDR2 FNYEAQ, per germline. The V segment lost 3 bases and the J segment 5 bases; nucleotides outside the gene matches: 6. The length of the CDR3 is 15 residues. CDR3 residues: CASSLGTGAAETQYF. In DNA form, the CDR3 reads TGTGCCAGCAGCTTGGGGACAGGGGCGGCGGAGACCCAGTACTTC.